This TCR beta chain is from a study of cytomegalovirus exposure and HLA in healthy donors. Study-wide results and limits: A list of more than 150 TCR beta chains associated with cytomegalovirus was given.

Sequenced by immunoSEQ multiplex PCR; TCRdb stores in-frame clones only, minus some. The sample includes 200,000 or so clones, roughly 85% of them seen just once. About this clone itself: The antigen is unknown.

The sequenced material came from PBMCs. The sequence came from a woman aged 18-29 years in good health and CMV-seronegative.

CDR3 DNA sequence: TGTGCCAGCAGCTACGGGACAGGTACTAGGGAGCAGTACTTC. Translated: CASSYGTGTREQYF. The J gene is TRBJ2-7, the V gene TRBV28; 8 bases agree with TRBD1. The trim removed 6 bases at V and 7 bases at J, leaving 11 bases unmatched. CDR1 is MDHEN, CDR2 SYDVKM, per germline. The CDR3 runs 14 residues.